This T cell receptor (beta chain) was recovered during a study of T cell responses to AZD1222 COVID-19 vaccine. Study information: The analysis combined second doses at about 4 or about 12 weeks.

This CDR3 has 11 amino acids. Germline V gene lookup returns CDR1 SGHVS and CDR2 FQNEAQ. The ends were cut back, 0 bases at V and 9 bases at J, with 3 bases in the middle. Study results and caveats: Donors in the cohort were predominantly white British and more often female, and clonal diversity was possibly underestimated. Once two AZD1222 doses were given, Spike-specific TCR breadth and depth went up. Repertoire samples came only from after the peak T cell response.

Data came from immunoSEQ multiplex PCR; TCRdb stores just in-frame clones and leaves some out. The sample lists some 100,000 clones, approximately 91% occurring once. As regards this clone: Its antigen is not identified.

The sample here was peripheral blood, taken on day 0 of AZD1222 vaccination. This receptor was identified in an adult in good health. The V call is TRBV7-8, the J call TRBJ1-3; D gene uncertain. Here the CDR3 DNA reads TGTGCCAGCAGCTTAGCGAGCACCATATATTTT. Protein product: CASSLASTIYF.